One sample yielded the 26 T cell receptor beta chains listed below, sequenced in a study of blood T cell repertoires in COVID-19. The table came from immunoSEQ multiplex PCR; TCRdb's copy has only in-frame clones and leaves some out. The sample carries approximately 240,000 clones, nearly 90% recorded once. The sequenced sample was peripheral blood. The receptors were gathered from a woman aged 40 to 55 who had recovered from COVID-19.

This clone was counted a single time. V is TRBV11-3 and J is TRBJ2-5; D gene unclear. Germline V lookup: CDR1 SGHNT, CDR2 YENEEA. CDR3 size: 11 residues. Trimming pared 5 bases from V and 2 bases from J, leaving 3 bases between. Here the CDR3 DNA reads TGTGCCAGCAGCGTACAAGAGACCCAGTACTTC. Its protein product is CASSVQETQYF.

The chain joins TRBV5-1 to TRBJ1-2; the D gene is possibly TRBD1 (5 bases). From germline, CDR1 is SGHRS and CDR2 YFSETQ. The CDR3 consists of 15 residues. V dropped 6 bases and J dropped 12 bases, with 27 bases sitting between them. Here the CDR3 DNA reads TGCGCCAGCATCCACTCACCTCGGACAAGCCTATTGAACACCTTC. It encodes CASIHSPRTSLLNTF.

The V gene is TRBV10-3, the J gene TRBJ2-1; 13 bases agree with TRBD2. The germline gives CDR1 ENHRY, CDR2 SYGVKD. The junction had 21 bases not matched to a gene; V was cut back by 0 bases and J by 4 bases. The CDR3 sequence is 23 residues long. The CDR3 DNA sequence: TGTGCCATCAGTGAGTCTATCGGGCCGGAAACTAGCGGGAGGGAGACCTCTTACAATGAGCAGTTCTTC. Amino acid sequence: CAISESIGPETSGRETSYNEQFF.

The chain links TRBV19 to TRBJ1-5, with unresolved D. CDR3 length: 18 amino acids. V lost 0 bases and J 5 bases, leaving 20 bases between the germline ends. Germline values: CDR1 LNHDA, CDR2 SQIVND (reference sequence). The CDR3 DNA is TGTGCCAGTAGTATAGATCATATTGGCTCGGGAAACGATCAGCCCCAGCATTTT. As protein: CASSIDHIGSGNDQPQHF.

The chain recombines TRBV7-9 with TRBJ2-1; TRBD2 matches at 9 bases. V was pared by 4 bases and J by 8 bases, with 9 bases of the junction left unmatched. This CDR3 is built from 15 residues. Germline CDR1 SEHNR, CDR2 FQNEAQ (reference sequence). The CDR3 is CASSYLAGIDYEQFF. For the CDR3, the DNA is TGTGCCAGCAGCTACCTAGCGGGGATCGATTATGAGCAGTTCTTC.

The gene calls are TRBV3-1 (or the pseudogene TRBV3-2) and TRBJ1-3, with a possible D match to TRBD1 (6 bases). V lost 0 bases to trimming and J lost 4 bases, with 16 bases between them. This CDR3 region has 17 residues. Germline values: CDR1 LGHDT, CDR2 YNNKEL (reference sequence). CDR3 nucleotides: TGTGCCAGCAGCCAAGATTACAGGAGTAGGGGGGGAAACACCATATATTTT. This sequence encodes CASSQDYRSRGGNTIYF.

The chain joins TRBV13 to TRBJ2-3; TRBD2 matches 7 bases. The length of the CDR3 is 17 residues. Per the germline V gene, CDR1 is PRHDT and CDR2 is FYEKMQ (reference sequence). V trimming: 5 bases; J trimming: 1 base; junction bases outside the gene matches: 12. The CDR3, as DNA: TGTGCCAGCAGCCGCGATCGGGGAGGGGTGGGCACAGATACGCAGTATTTT. Translating it yields CASSRDRGGVGTDTQYF.

The rearrangement links TRBV19 to TRBJ1-5; TRBD1 aligns across 7 bases. V gave up 7 bases and J gave up 3 bases; unmatched junction bases: 6. The CDR3 is 14 residues long. From germline, CDR1 is LNHDA and CDR2 SQIVND (reference sequence). CDR3 nucleotides: TGTGCCAGTAACCCGACAGGGACCAATCAGCCCCAGCATTTT. Protein product: CASNPTGTNQPQHF. The full variable domain, completed using reference TRBV19 and TRBJ1-5, is DGGITQSPKYLFRKEGQNVTLSCEQNLNHDAMYWYRQDPGQGLRLIYYSQIVNDFQKGDIAEGYSVSREKKESFPLTVTSAQKNPTAFYLCASNPTGTNQPQHFGDGTRLSIL.

CDR3 amino acids: CAWSGSRGINQPQHF. In nucleotides, the CDR3 is TGTGCCTGGAGCGGGAGTAGGGGTATCAATCAGCCCCAGCATTTT. The V gene is TRBV30, the J gene TRBJ1-5, with D perhaps TRBD1 (5 bases). The V end was cut by 3 bases, the J end by 3 bases, with 15 bases between. The germline CDR1 and CDR2 sequences are GTSNPN and SVGIG (reference sequence). The CDR3 covers 15 residues.

The V and J genes are TRBV7-3 and TRBJ2-1; 10 bases align to TRBD1. Germline V gives CDR1 SGHTA, CDR2 FQGTGA. This CDR3 contains 14 residues. V gave up 5 bases and J gave up 4 bases; unmatched junction bases: 2. In DNA, the CDR3 is TGTGCCAGCAGCCGGGACAGGGGTTACAATGAGCAGTTCTTC. Translated, it gives CASSRDRGYNEQFF.

The V gene is TRBV7-3, the J gene TRBJ2-5; possibly TRBD2 for D (7 bases). The CDR3 consists of 14 residues. Germline assignment: CDR1 SGHTA and CDR2 FQGTGA. Trimming stripped 3 bases from V and 4 bases from J, with 12 bases between. The CDR3 bases are TGTGCCAGCAGCTTCTGGGGGGGCAGAGAGACCCAGTACTTC. It translates to CASSFWGGRETQYF. Full variable domain (remainder filled in from reference TRBV7-3 and TRBJ2-5): GAGVSQTPSNKVTEKGKYVELRCDPISGHTALYWYRQSLGQGPEFLIYFQGTGAADDSGLPNDRFFAVRPEGSVSTLKIQRTERGDSAVYLCASSFWGGRETQYFGPGTRLLVL.

The V and J genes are TRBV4-3 and TRBJ2-7; TRBD1 matches at 7 bases. The CDR3 is made up of 17 amino acids. Germline loops: CDR1 LGHNA, CDR2 YSLEER. J lost 2 bases, V lost 1 base, and 11 bases had no gene match. The CDR3 nucleotides read TGCGCCAGCAGCCAAGGCCAACAGGGGACGATTACCTACGAGCAGTACTTC. Translating it yields CASSQGQQGTITYEQYF.

The chain recombines TRBV5-1 with TRBJ1-1, with no clear D. The CDR3 is 14 residues long. Germline CDR1 is SGHRS and CDR2 is YFSETQ. V was trimmed by 4 bases and J by 1 base, leaving 11 bases between them. The CDR3 sequence is CASSRIGENTEAFF. CDR3 in DNA: TGCGCCAGCAGCCGCATAGGAGAGAACACTGAAGCTTTCTTT. Based on the CDR3 plus reference TRBV5-1 and TRBJ1-1, the full variable domain is KAGVTQTPRYLIKTRGQQVTLSCSPISGHRSVSWYQQTPGQGLQFLFEYFSETQRNKGNFPGRFSGRQFSNSRSEMNVSTLELGDSALYLCASSRIGENTEAFFGQGTRLTVV.

This chain uses TRBV6-2 or TRBV6-3 with TRBJ1-4; TRBD1 aligns across 7 bases. Germline V gives CDR1 MNHEY, CDR2 SVGEGT. J lost 0 bases, V lost 4 bases, and 11 bases had no gene match. The CDR3 has 18 residues. This CDR3 is CASSSGTVLRATNEKLFF. The CDR3 nucleotides read TGTGCCAGCAGTTCCGGGACAGTCCTCCGGGCAACTAATGAAAAACTGTTTTTT.

The count of this clone is one. This chain joins TRBV18 and TRBJ1-3, with D perhaps matching TRBD1 (5 bases). Trimming removed 6 bases at V and 0 bases at J, with 18 bases between. The CDR3 spans 17 residues. Germline lookup yields CDR1 KGHSH and CDR2 LQKENI. The CDR3 DNA follows: TGTGCCAGCTCGCCCAACCAGGGACTTAGCTCTGGAAACACCATATATTTT. Protein product: CASSPNQGLSSGNTIYF.

V usage is TRBV11-2 and J usage is TRBJ1-2, with 10 positions matching TRBD1. Germline V CDR1 and CDR2: SGHAT, FQNNGV. The CDR3 consists of 16 residues. Trimming at V came to 5 bases and at J to 4 bases, leaving 10 bases not matched to a gene. The DNA for the CDR3 is TGTGCCAGCAGCCCGTCCGGGGGGACAGGGGTCTATGGCTACACCTTC. It encodes CASSPSGGTGVYGYTF.

This clone was counted only a few times. This chain uses TRBV6-4 with TRBJ1-2, with TRBD1 matching 7 bases. Germline CDR1 is MRHNA and CDR2 is SNTAGT. The CDR3 is 15 residues long. The J segment lost 5 bases and the V segment lost 3 bases, leaving 9 bases of the junction unmatched. The CDR3 sequence is CASSEGDSPQYGYTF. CDR3 nucleotide sequence: TGTGCCAGCAGTGAGGGGGACAGTCCGCAGTATGGCTACACCTTC.

The chain links TRBV6-6 to TRBJ1-2; a weak D match, TRBD1 (5 bases). The CDR3 totals 15 residues. In germline, CDR1 is MNHNY, CDR2 SVGAGI (reference sequence). Between the trimmed V and J ends, which lost 3 bases and 0 bases, there was a span of 11 bases. This CDR3 reads CASSYMTATNYGYTF. DNA for the CDR3: TGTGCCAGCAGTTATATGACAGCGACTAACTATGGCTACACCTTC.

V gene TRBV5-4 combines with J gene TRBJ2-7, with TRBD1 matching over 7 bases. This CDR3 is 13 amino acids long. Germline CDR1 and CDR2: SGHNT and YYREEE (reference sequence). V lost 9 bases to trimming and J lost 5 bases; unmatched junction nucleotides: 11. CDR3 in DNA: TGTGCCATGACCCGGGACAGAGGGAACGAGCAGTACTTC. Translated, it gives CAMTRDRGNEQYF.

Of note for this clone: A junction end diverges from the germline sequence, so it may reflect a read error. The chain is built from TRBV2 and TRBJ1-1, with a possible D match to TRBD1 (6 bases). The CDR3 has 14 amino acids. CDR1 SNHLY and CDR2 FYNNEI come from the germline V gene. This CDR3 reads CASSRKGGNAEAFF. CDR3 in DNA: TGTGCCAGCAGCCGGAAGGGGGGGAACGCTGAAGCTTTCTTT.

The chain recombines TRBV4-2 with TRBJ1-5; TRBD1 is a possible D gene (5 bases). The V and J ends lost 4 bases and 5 bases respectively, with 9 bases between them. From germline, CDR1 is LGHNA and CDR2 YNFKEQ. The CDR3 runs 13 residues. The CDR3 loop is CASSPRGDQPQHF. DNA for the CDR3: TGTGCCAGCAGCCCGCGGGGGGATCAGCCCCAGCATTTT.

V usage is TRBV3-1 (or the pseudogene TRBV3-2) and J usage is TRBJ1-2; D call uncertain. CDR3 size: 14 residues. CDR1 and CDR2 from the germline V gene are LGHDT and YNNKEL (reference sequence). Between the trimmed V and J ends, which lost 0 bases and 5 bases, there was a span of 10 bases. Written as DNA, the CDR3 is TGTGCCAGCAGCCAAGATCACAGCAGTTATGGCTACACCTTC. Residues: CASSQDHSSYGYTF.

This chain uses TRBV28 with TRBJ2-3; 15 nucleotides align to TRBD2. Germline CDR1 is MDHEN and CDR2 is SYDVKM. Trimming at V came to 3 bases and at J to 9 bases, leaving 7 bases not matched to a gene. The CDR3 length is 16 residues. CDR3 protein: CASSFRTSGRGSTQYF. CDR3 coding DNA: TGTGCCAGCAGTTTCCGGACTAGCGGGAGGGGAAGCACGCAGTATTTT.

Comments on this clone: One junction end does not reproduce the germline sequence, and a read error may be involved. This rearrangement joins TRBV7-7 to TRBJ2-3, with D possibly being TRBD1 (6 bases). The CDR3 sequence is 14 residues long. CDR1 is SSHAT, CDR2 FNYEAQ, per germline (reference sequence). CDR3 region: CASSLGGVADTQYF. CDR3 nucleotide sequence: TGTGCTAGCAGCTTAGGGGGAGTCGCAGATACGCAGTATTTT.

The chain combines TRBV4-3 with TRBJ2-7, with TRBD1 as a possible D gene (5 bases). Trimming cost V 0 bases and J 4 bases, with 16 bases left between them. Germline CDR1 is LGHNA and CDR2 is YSLEER. There are 16 residues in the CDR3. This chain's CDR3 is CASSQELGQGLYEQYF. Here the CDR3 DNA reads TGCGCCAGCAGCCAAGAGCTAGGCCAGGGATTATACGAGCAGTACTTC.

The chain uses TRBV5-5 and TRBJ1-2; perhaps TRBD1 as D (5 bases). Germline CDR1 and CDR2: SGHKS and YYEKEE (reference sequence). The CDR3 extends over 15 amino acids. Deletions cut 2 bases from V and 2 bases from J, with 13 bases between. The CDR3 reads CASSFGGAQNYGYTF. The CDR3 DNA follows: TGTGCCAGCAGCTTTGGAGGGGCCCAAAACTATGGCTACACCTTC.